This entry concerns a single TCR beta chain. Its antigen is still unknown. The CDR3 totals 18 residues. J was trimmed by 2 bases and V by 6 bases; bases with no gene match: 15. Germline V lookup: CDR1 MNHNS, CDR2 SASEGT. Treatment denoted: approximately 10-day PBMC culture with coronavirus spike peptide pools or control peptides (ViraFEST assay). This sample was included in a study of vaccination and CD4 T cells after COVID-19. Whole-study context: Drawing of post-COVID samples took place a median roughly 100 days after diagnosis (range 35 to 161).

Sequence data for DNA of cultured CD4+ T cells were generated by the Oncomine TCR Beta short-read assay. TCRdb re-analysed the PCR reads in MiXCR, keeping a single row per CDR3 protein. The sample has around 20,000 distinct CDR3 sequences; 26% are singletons. Sequencing input: cultured CD4+ T cells from blood. The receptor was derived from a human donor with COVID-19. This chain uses TRBV6-1 with TRBJ2-3, with TRBD2 identical over 9 bases. CDR3 sequence (DNA): TGTGCCAGCAGGTCGGCGGGGGGGCCAGTCCCGGTCACAGATACGCAGTATTTT. This codes for CASRSAGGPVPVTDTQYF.